This T cell receptor beta chain was sequenced during a study of T cell repertoires in ileal Crohn's disease. About the research overall: About half received postoperative treatment, 10 to 11 with thiopurines and about 20 anti-TNF.

The trim removed 0 bases at V and 0 bases at J, leaving 4 bases unmatched. CDR1 and CDR2 from the germline V gene are MGHRA and YSYEKL. This CDR3 is built from 17 residues. Each sample's TCRB immunosequencing used 500 to 550 nanograms of biopsy DNA. Assay used: immunoSEQ multiplex PCR; TCRdb lists only in-frame clones, some missing. The table lists approximately 7,700 clones, approximately 96% of them singletons. The receptor comes from an adult with Crohn's disease. The chain recombines TRBV4-1 with TRBJ2-1; TRBD2 aligns across 8 bases. Sequencing was done on a sample of ileal tissue. The CDR3 DNA is TGCGCCAGCAGCCAAGACGCGAGCGGGAGCTCCTACAATGAGCAGTTCTTC. The encoded protein is CASSQDASGSSYNEQFF.